This TCR beta chain was sequenced in a study of T cell responses to AZD1222 COVID-19 vaccine. Note on this clone: The antigen remains unidentified.

Study observations and caveats: The breadth and depth of Spike-specific TCRs increased once two AZD1222 doses had been given. The study found vaccine-associated CD4 TCRs spanning spike, dominant at 160-218 and 743-854.

The protocol was immunoSEQ multiplex PCR, while the TCRdb copy is restricted to in-frame clones and leaves out a portion. The sample lists about 150,000 clones; 75% to 95% were seen once. Germline V gene lookup returns CDR1 LGHDT and CDR2 YNNKEL (reference sequence). After removal of 3 bases from V and 4 bases from J, the junction contained 8 bases not matched to a gene. This CDR3 is 16 amino acids long. The source is an adult who received the AZD1222 COVID-19 vaccine. The specimen comprised peripheral blood, sampled 28 days after the second AZD1222 dose. The chain combines TRBV3-1 (or the pseudogene TRBV3-2) with TRBJ1-3; TRBD1 aligns across 8 bases. The CDR3 is CASSQGQVLGGNTIYF. In DNA, the CDR3 is TGTGCCAGCAGCCAGGGACAGGTCCTCGGCGGAAACACCATATATTTT.